These 27 T cell receptor beta chains originate from one sample sequenced in a study of beta chain features in type 1 diabetes. Investigators reverse transcribed all isolated RNA, so they sequenced expressed TCRB transcripts. Assay: immunoSEQ multiplex PCR; the TCRdb copy retains only in-frame clones and omits some. Altogether about 340,000 clones are present, around 7.6% being singletons, with the ten largest covering 0.44%. The sequencing sample was made of central memory CD4+ T cells from blood. All receptors derive from a young woman in good health.

V usage is TRBV5-1 and J usage is TRBJ1-1; 10 bases are a match to TRBD1. The V and J ends lost 3 bases and 3 bases, in that order; junction bases with no gene match: 5. Germline V gene sequence: CDR1 SGHRS, CDR2 YFSETQ. The CDR3 is made up of 15 amino acids. This CDR3 is CASSWRTGGDTEAFF. DNA of the CDR3: TGCGCCAGCAGCTGGAGGACAGGGGGAGACACTGAAGCTTTCTTT.

V gene TRBV7-9 combines with J gene TRBJ2-1; D remains ambiguous. V shed 5 bases and J shed 10 bases, with 12 bases lying between them. The CDR3 spans 12 residues. CDR1 is SEHNR and CDR2 is FQNEAQ in the germline V gene (reference sequence). The CDR3 nucleotides are TGTGCCAGCAGCCCGCAATCTGGGGAGCAGTTCTTC. Its protein product is CASSPQSGEQFF. The whole variable domain, remainder taken from reference TRBV7-9 and TRBJ2-1, is DTGVSQNPRHKITKRGQNVTFRCDPISEHNRLYWYRQTLGQGPEFLTYFQNEAQLEKSRLLSDRFSAERPKGSFSTLEIQRTEQGDSAMYLCASSPQSGEQFFGPGTRLTVL.

The chain uses TRBV7-2 and TRBJ2-3, with 9 bases matching TRBD1. The CDR3 covers 13 residues. The germline gives CDR1 SGHTA, CDR2 FQGNSA. V was clipped by 7 bases and J by 4 bases; unmatched bases: 3. The CDR3 protein is CASNRDRADTQYF. DNA of the CDR3: TGTGCCAGCAACCGGGACAGGGCAGATACGCAGTATTTT.

This clone was seen more than once but under ten times. The chain uses TRBV6-1 and TRBJ2-3; perhaps TRBD2 as D (5 bases). There are 14 residues in the CDR3. The V gene's germline CDR1 is MNHNS and CDR2 SASEGT. The V end was cut by 7 bases, the J end by 0 bases, with 11 bases between. The CDR3 DNA reads as TGTGCCAGCATTTCGGGATCTAGCACAGATACGCAGTATTTT. It translates to CASISGSSTDTQYF.

The V and J genes are TRBV5-1 and TRBJ2-3; 11 positions agree with TRBD2. V lost 2 bases and J lost 6; bases outside the gene matches: 8. The CDR3 has 16 residues. Germline-derived CDR1 and CDR2 are SGHRS and YFSETQ. CDR3 protein: CASSFLTSGMSDTQYF. DNA of the CDR3: TGCGCCAGCAGCTTCCTGACTAGCGGGATGTCGGATACGCAGTATTTT. Supplemented by reference TRBV5-1 and TRBJ2-3, the full variable domain reads KAGVTQTPRYLIKTRGQQVTLSCSPISGHRSVSWYQQTPGQGLQFLFEYFSETQRNKGNFPGRFSGRQFSNSRSEMNVSTLELGDSALYLCASSFLTSGMSDTQYFGPGTRLTVL.

This clone was observed a handful of times. The rearrangement uses TRBV19 and TRBJ1-2, with D tentatively TRBD1 (6 bases). The CDR3 has 15 residues. The germline V and J ends were trimmed by 4 bases and 8 bases, with 20 bases remaining between them. Germline CDR1 LNHDA, CDR2 SQIVND (reference sequence). DNA of the CDR3: TGTGCCAGTAGTACGCGTTACACAGGGCGACAAGGCTACACCTTC. Amino acids: CASSTRYTGRQGYTF. Drawing the rest from reference TRBV19 and TRBJ1-2, the complete variable domain is DGGITQSPKYLFRKEGQNVTLSCEQNLNHDAMYWYRQDPGQGLRLIYYSQIVNDFQKGDIAEGYSVSREKKESFPLTVTSAQKNPTAFYLCASSTRYTGRQGYTFGSGTRLTVV.

V is TRBV7-8 and J is TRBJ1-5; D gene unclear. Germline-derived CDR1 and CDR2 are SGHVS and FQNEAQ. V dropped 5 bases and J dropped 0 bases, with 17 bases sitting between them. There are 17 residues in the CDR3. The CDR3 loop is CASSPETPLYSNQPQHF. DNA of the CDR3: TGTGCCAGCAGCCCAGAAACACCCCTCTATAGCAATCAGCCCCAGCATTTT.

This clone was counted a few times. The J gene is TRBJ1-2, the V gene TRBV4-3, with D possibly being TRBD1 (6 bases). V was cut by 0 bases and J by 6 bases, with 17 bases left in between. The CDR3 length is 16 residues. Germline V CDR1 and CDR2: LGHNA, YSLEER. The CDR3 spells CASSQDVLRGANGYTF. The CDR3 DNA is TGCGCCAGCAGCCAAGATGTCCTGCGGGGGGCGAATGGCTACACCTTC.

V gene TRBV28 combines with J gene TRBJ2-5, with 7 bases identical to TRBD2. The ends lost 10 bases at V and 5 bases at J; junction bases unmatched: 1. The CDR3 sequence is 10 residues long. Germline CDR1 MDHEN, CDR2 SYDVKM. The DNA of the CDR3 is TGTGCCACCGGGAGGGAGACCCAGTACTTC. It is translated as CATGRETQYF.

This clone showed up just a few times. J is TRBJ2-1 and V is TRBV4-2; TRBD2 matches at 7 bases. Per the germline V gene, CDR1 is LGHNA and CDR2 is YNFKEQ. The junction had 11 bases not matched to a gene; V was cut back by 0 bases and J by 9 bases. The CDR3 sequence is 16 residues long. In DNA, the CDR3 is TGTGCCAGCAGCCAAGATTTTGCGGGAGCATTGGGTGAGCAGTTCTTC. Its translation is CASSQDFAGALGEQFF.

In this sample, this clone turned up many times. The chain is built from TRBV28 and TRBJ2-1, with a tentative D call TRBD2 (6 bases). The germline V gene has CDR1 MDHEN and CDR2 SYDVKM. Trimming took 7 bases from V and 8 from J, leaving 21 bases between them. The CDR3 contains 15 residues. CDR3 sequence: CASMGGAGFHDEQFF. The DNA of the CDR3 is TGTGCCAGCATGGGTGGGGCGGGATTTCACGATGAGCAGTTCTTC.

In this sample, this clone turned up a few times. The genes are TRBV27 and TRBJ1-4; no clear D gene. Trimming took off 2 bases at V and 3 bases at J, with 7 bases between the two ends. The CDR3 sequence is 14 residues long. CDR1 and CDR2 (germline): MNHEY, SMNVEV (reference sequence). CDR3 sequence reads: CASSLVGANEKLFF. For the CDR3, the DNA is TGTGCCAGCAGTTTAGTCGGGGCTAATGAAAAACTGTTTTTT.

This clone has just a few counts. The rearrangement links TRBV14 to TRBJ2-5; D uncertain. The germline gives CDR1 SGHDN, CDR2 FVKESK. CDR3 length: 13 residues. V lost 0 bases and J 14 bases, leaving 16 bases between the germline ends. The CDR3 reads CASSQEWAAKFYF. The CDR3 DNA reads TGTGCCAGCAGCCAAGAGTGGGCAGCCAAATTCTACTTC. Combining the CDR3 with reference TRBV14 and TRBJ2-5 gives the whole variable domain EAGVTQFPSHSVIEKGQTVTLRCDPISGHDNLYWYRRVMGKEIKFLLHFVKESKQDESGMPNNRFLAERTGGTYSTLKVQPAELEDSGVYFCASSQEWAAKFYFGPGTRLLVL.

This clone was observed a few times. V and J are TRBV19 and TRBJ2-7, with 10 bases matching TRBD1. The germline V gene encodes CDR1 LNHDA and CDR2 SQIVND (reference sequence). Losses at the gene ends were 6 bases for V and 5 bases for J; bases not matched to a gene: 10. CDR3 length: 15 residues. The CDR3 region has the DNA TGTGCCAGTAGCCTTCCGGGACAGGGGAGCCACGAGCAGTACTTC. It is translated as CASSLPGQGSHEQYF.

V is TRBV6-5 and J is TRBJ2-5; 10 bases map to TRBD2. The junction had 1 base not matched to a gene; V was cut back by 2 bases and J by 1 base. The germline V gene has CDR1 MNHEY and CDR2 SVGAGI. The CDR3 sequence is 15 residues long. This CDR3 is CASSYSGRVQETQYF. The CDR3 coding sequence is TGTGCCAGCAGTTACAGCGGGAGGGTCCAAGAGACCCAGTACTTC.

There are many counts of this clone. This chain links TRBV23-1 with TRBJ1-1; TRBD1 aligns across 8 bases. TRBV23-1 is noted as an ORF with a role that remains uncertain. The length of the CDR3 is 15 residues. V dropped 3 bases and J dropped 0; count of bases not matched to a gene: 3. The CDR3 here is CASSHTGGLNTEAFF. CDR3 DNA sequence: TGCGCCAGCAGTCACACAGGGGGGCTGAACACTGAAGCTTTCTTT.

The chain combines TRBV7-2 with TRBJ2-6, with a weak D call TRBD2 (6 bases). The CDR3 runs 16 residues. The V gene's germline CDR1 is SGHTA and CDR2 FQGNSA. Trimming removed 4 bases from V and 0 bases from J, with 10 bases in between. The CDR3 DNA is TGTGCCAGCAGCTCGGACGGGGGCTCTGGGGCCAACGTCCTGACTTTC. Translation gives CASSSDGGSGANVLTF.

This CDR3 reads CASKLDRVSYEQYF. The CDR3 DNA reads TGTGCCAGCAAATTAGACAGGGTGTCTTACGAGCAGTACTTC. The chain links TRBV2 to TRBJ2-7, with 7 nucleotides matching TRBD1. The CDR3 loop spans 14 amino acids. With V trimmed by 7 bases and J by 4 bases, 10 bases remained unmatched. Germline assignment: CDR1 SNHLY and CDR2 FYNNEI.

V and J are TRBV11-2 and TRBJ2-5; no clear D gene. The CDR3 contains 14 residues. The germline CDR1 and CDR2 sequences are SGHAT and FQNNGV. V dropped 2 bases and J dropped 5 bases, with 12 bases sitting between them. CDR3 sequence reads: CASSLPLEYETQYF. DNA of the CDR3: TGTGCCAGCAGCTTACCGTTGGAGTACGAGACCCAGTACTTC.

This chain joins TRBV6-5 and TRBJ2-2, with D unclear. This CDR3 is 15 amino acids long. Trimming cost V 6 bases and J 0 bases, with 11 bases left between them. CDR1 and CDR2 (germline): MNHEY, SVGAGI. The CDR3 DNA reads as TGTGCCAGCAGGATGCACGGAGCGAACACCGGGGAGCTGTTTTTT. It encodes CASRMHGANTGELFF.

Worth noting for this clone: A much larger clone differs by one base, so this may be a read error. The chain carries TRBV7-9 and TRBJ1-1; D ambiguous. V was pared by 2 bases and J by 0 bases, with 4 bases between. From germline, CDR1 is SEHNR and CDR2 FQNEAQ (reference sequence). This CDR3 has 13 amino acids. CDR3 bases: TGTGCCAGCAGCTTATGGGTGAACACTGAAGCTTTCTTT. The encoded protein is CASSLWVNTEAFF. Based on the CDR3 plus reference TRBV7-9 and TRBJ1-1, the full variable domain is DTGVSQNPRHKITKRGQNVTFRCDPISEHNRLYWYRQTLGQGPEFLTYFQNEAQLEKSRLLSDRFSAERPKGSFSTLEIQRTEQGDSAMYLCASSLWVNTEAFFGQGTRLTVV.

The chain carries TRBV6-5 and TRBJ2-7; no firm D call. The germline V gene encodes CDR1 MNHEY and CDR2 SVGAGI. Trimming left V 4 bases short and J 4 bases short, with 8 bases between. The CDR3 consists of 12 residues. The CDR3 sequence is CASSFTPYEQYF. CDR3 DNA sequence: TGTGCCAGCAGTTTTACACCGTACGAGCAGTACTTC.

This clone has more than one count but fewer than ten. This chain joins TRBV4-2 and TRBJ2-4, with 12 bases lining up with TRBD1. The CDR3 contains 16 residues. In germline, CDR1 is LGHNA, CDR2 YNFKEQ. The trim removed 0 bases at V and 7 bases at J, leaving 4 bases unmatched. The CDR3 DNA follows: TGTGCCAGCAGCCAAGAGGGACAGGGGGCAGCGAACATTCAGTACTTC. Its translation: CASSQEGQGAANIQYF.

This sequence joins TRBV27 and TRBJ2-1; unclear D gene. Looked up from germline, CDR1 is MNHEY and CDR2 is SMNVEV (reference sequence). CDR3 size: 13 residues. Trimming shortened V by 3 bases and J by 5 bases, and 8 bases separated the two germline ends. CDR3 in DNA: TGTGCCAGCAGTTTTGTGGCAGACAATGAGCAGTTCTTC. As protein: CASSFVADNEQFF.

The sample holds a few counts of this clone. The chain is built from TRBV28 and TRBJ2-7, with D possibly matching TRBD2 (5 bases). This CDR3 comprises 14 residues. Trimming pared 4 bases from V and 5 bases from J, leaving 15 bases between. The germline gives CDR1 MDHEN, CDR2 SYDVKM. The CDR3 protein is CASSSGGRLDEQYF. DNA for the CDR3: TGTGCCAGCAGTTCAGGCGGGCGGTTGGACGAGCAGTACTTC.

This clone has only a few counts. The V call is TRBV7-3, the J call TRBJ1-1, with TRBD1 as a possible D gene (5 bases). Trimming pared 4 bases from V and 1 base from J, leaving 10 bases between. Germline V gene sequence: CDR1 SGHTA, CDR2 FQGTGA. The CDR3 contains 14 residues. The CDR3 region has the DNA TGTGCCAGCAGCTCCGGGGCCCCGAACACTGAAGCTTTCTTT. Residues: CASSSGAPNTEAFF.

The rearrangement links TRBV5-4 to TRBJ2-3, with D perhaps matching TRBD1 (6 bases). Germline assignment: CDR1 SGHNT and CDR2 YYREEE (reference sequence). Trimming took 3 bases from V and 2 from J, leaving 16 bases between them. This CDR3 is 16 amino acids long. The CDR3 region is CASSWGLTGFTDTQYF. The DNA for the CDR3 is TGTGCCAGCAGCTGGGGTTTGACAGGATTCACAGATACGCAGTATTTT. The variable domain in full, with the rest retrieved from reference TRBV5-4 and TRBJ2-3, is ETGVTQSPTHLIKTRGQQVTLRCSSQSGHNTVSWYQQALGQGPQFIFQYYREEENGRGNFPPRFSGLQFPNYSSELNVNALELDDSALYLCASSWGLTGFTDTQYFGPGTRLTVL.